This T cell receptor beta chain was sequenced during a study of shared clonotypes between healthy human individuals. Study-level results: Rarefaction exposed incomplete sorted-subset sequencing despite large depth. Naive CD4 clonotypes were shared across a handful of donors at roughly 5.3%.

In the case of this clone: The antigen is not known.

At a deep level, the assay was run. TCRdb keeps only in-frame clones here, not all; method: immunoSEQ multiplex PCR. The table shows hundreds of thousands of clones, with 73% occurring only once. The ends were cut back, 2 bases at V and 1 base at J, with 4 bases in the middle. The CDR3 spans 12 residues. Per germline, CDR1 SGHKS and CDR2 YYEKEE (reference sequence). Caucasian adults residing in Nashville, Tennessee made up all the donors. The chain combines TRBV5-5 with TRBJ2-7, with unresolved D. The TCR was taken from a woman aged 30 to 39 in good health. The sequenced material came from memory CD4+ T cells sorted from blood. Subset specified: CD45RA-negative fraction. Written as DNA, the CDR3 is TGTGCCAGCAGCTTAACGTCCTACGAGCAGTACTTC. It is translated as CASSLTSYEQYF.